This T cell receptor beta chain was captured in a study of blood T cell repertoires in COVID-19. Looking at the study overall: Whether acute or convalescent, the COVID-19 samples came from the United States, Italy and Spain. T cells, B-cell-depleted T cells, or PBMCs supplied cDNA or gDNA.

V was cut by 5 bases and J by 0 bases, with 15 bases left in between. The CDR3 is 16 residues long. Germline-derived CDR1 and CDR2 are SGDLS and YYNGEE. Per the study methods: Cell counts per sample came from amplifying reference gene primers. The data were produced by immunoSEQ multiplex PCR, yet TCRdb's version contains in-frame clones alone and is incomplete. D and trimming were read from the DNA, whereas the V and J calls and clone size are those reported in that table. The table has around 91,000 clones, around 85% seen once. This clone is a singleton in its sample. The J gene is TRBJ1-3, the V gene TRBV9; weak D call: TRBD1 (6 bases). The TCR was taken from a human donor in a cohort sampled during active COVID-19. The sequencing input was peripheral blood. The CDR3 bases are TGTGCCAGCAGAGGGGGTTCCAGGGGCTCTGGAAACACCATATATTTT. This sequence encodes CASRGGSRGSGNTIYF. Supplemented by reference TRBV9 and TRBJ1-3, the full variable domain reads DSGVTQTPKHLITATGQRVTLRCSPRSGDLSVYWYQQSLDQGLQFLIQYYNGEERAKGNILERFSAQQFPDLHSELNLSSLELGDSALYFCASRGGSRGSGNTIYFGEGSWLTVV.